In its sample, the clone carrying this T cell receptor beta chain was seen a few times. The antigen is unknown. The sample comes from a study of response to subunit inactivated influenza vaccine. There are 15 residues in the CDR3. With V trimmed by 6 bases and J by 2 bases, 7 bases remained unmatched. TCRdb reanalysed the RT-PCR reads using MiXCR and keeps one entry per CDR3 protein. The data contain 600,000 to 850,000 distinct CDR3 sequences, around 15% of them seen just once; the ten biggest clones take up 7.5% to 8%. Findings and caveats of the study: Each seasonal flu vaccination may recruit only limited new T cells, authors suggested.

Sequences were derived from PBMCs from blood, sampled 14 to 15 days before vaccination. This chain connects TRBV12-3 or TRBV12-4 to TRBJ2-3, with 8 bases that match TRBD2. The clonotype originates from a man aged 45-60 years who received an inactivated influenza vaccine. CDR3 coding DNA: TGTGCCAGCAGCCGAGCGGGGGTACACACAGATACGCAGTATTTT. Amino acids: CASSRAGVHTDTQYF.